Given below is one T cell receptor (beta chain) in context. This entry belongs to a study of blood T cell repertoires in COVID-19. Study information: The United States, Italy and Spain supplied acute and convalescent COVID-19 samples. Sources were T cells, B-cell-depleted T cells, or PBMCs; the material itself was cDNA or gDNA.

Germline V gives CDR1 MNHEY, CDR2 SVGAGI. CDR3 length: 14 amino acids. V lost 10 bases and J lost 0, with 12 bases in between. Authors' methods: Estimates of nucleated cell counts were drawn from the amplification of reference gene primers. Clones were read by immunoSEQ multiplex PCR, and TCRdb kept only the in-frame ones, dropping some. V and J calls and clone size are copied from that table; D and trimming were computed from the DNA. The profile covers about 89,000 clones, with approximately 81% appearing a single time and around 11% taken by the ten largest. The sample consisted of peripheral blood. This receptor was identified in a woman older than 75 with acute or convalescent COVID-19. This chain connects TRBV6-5 to TRBJ2-2, with no clear D. CDR3 region: CATSVGANTGELFF. Here the CDR3 DNA reads TGTGCCACCTCAGTGGGCGCGAACACCGGGGAGCTGTTTTTT.